This is a list of T cell receptor beta chains from one sample in a study of cytomegalovirus exposure and HLA in healthy donors. The assay was immunoSEQ multiplex PCR, and TCRdb's table has in-frame clones only and misses some. This listing includes tens of thousands of clones. Sequencing was carried out using PBMCs. Every receptor here comes from a male donor in good health and CMV-seropositive. The CDR3 runs from the conserved cysteine through the conserved F or W. The D gene is left open where the match is weak.

d_call	v_call	cdr3_length	j_call	cdr3_aa	cdr3_nt
NA	TRBV27	14	TRBJ1-1	CASSFLRWNTEAFF	TGTGCCAGCAGTTTTCTACGCTGGAACACTGAAGCTTTCTTT
NA	TRBV2	14	TRBJ1-2	CASRQRAGDYGYTF	TGTGCCAGCAGGCAAAGAGCAGGGGATTATGGCTACACCTTC
NA	TRBV2	14	TRBJ1-2	CASSATNGNYGYTF	TGTGCCAGCAGCGCCACAAACGGGAACTATGGCTACACCTTC
TRBD2	TRBV4-1	18	TRBJ2-2	CASSHLPGTSGNTGELFF	TGCGCCAGCAGCCATCTGCCCGGGACTAGCGGGAACACCGGGGAGCTGTTTTTT
TRBD1	TRBV18	17	TRBJ2-1	CASSPRLDQGDTNEQFF	TGTGCCAGCTCACCTCGCTTGGATCAGGGGGATACAAATGAGCAGTTCTTC
TRBD2	TRBV5-4	15	TRBJ2-7	CASSQTSGGTYEQYF	TGTGCCAGCAGCCAGACTAGCGGGGGGACCTACGAGCAGTACTTC
NA	TRBV28	14	TRBJ2-7	CASSLNEQGHEQYF	TGTGCCAGCAGTTTAAACGAACAGGGCCACGAGCAGTACTTC
NA	TRBV19	17	TRBJ2-6	CASSTEGAFSGANVLTF	TGTGCCAGTAGTACGGAGGGGGCATTCTCTGGGGCCAACGTCCTGACTTTC
NA	TRBV15	16	TRBJ1-3	CATSSRTMSSGNTIYF	TGTGCCACCAGCTCGAGGACAATGAGCTCTGGAAACACCATATATTTT
TRBD1	TRBV19	13	TRBJ1-2	CASSINRGFGYTF	TGTGCCAGTAGTATAAACAGGGGCTTCGGCTACACCTTC
TRBD2	TRBV30	15	TRBJ2-1	CAWSRSAGANNEQFF	TGTGCCTGGAGCAGGAGCGCGGGAGCCAACAATGAGCAGTTCTTC
TRBD1	TRBV6-6	14	TRBJ2-7	CASSFGTGRYEQYF	TGTGCCAGCAGTTTCGGGACAGGGCGGTACGAGCAGTACTTC
NA	TRBV29-1	14	TRBJ1-1	CSVSSVQLNTEAFF	TGCAGCGTTTCCTCGGTACAGCTGAACACTGAAGCTTTCTTT
TRBD1	TRBV28	14	TRBJ1-2	CASRLMGQHYGYTF	TGTGCCAGCAGACTAATGGGACAGCACTATGGCTACACCTTC
NA	TRBV18	14	TRBJ1-4	CASSRDYKQEKLFF	TGTGCCAGCTCCCGGGACTACAAACAAGAAAAACTGTTTTTT
NA	TRBV18	13	TRBJ1-6	CASSPGRGSPLHF	TGTGCCAGCTCACCGGGCCGGGGTTCACCCCTCCACTTT
NA	TRBV4-2	15	TRBJ2-7	CASSQGGLGSYEQYF	TGTGCCAGCAGCCAAGGAGGCCTGGGCTCCTACGAGCAGTACTTC
TRBD1	TRBV6-6	15	TRBJ1-1	CASSGIEQGILPWVF	TGTGCCAGCAGTGGAATAGAACAGGGGATTTTGCCTTGGGTCTTT
NA	TRBV30	14	TRBJ2-7	CAWSRTMSSYEQYF	TGTGCCTGGAGTAGAACTATGAGCTCCTACGAGCAGTACTTC
NA	TRBV7-2	14	TRBJ2-7	CASSYDRFSYEQYF	TGTGCCAGCAGCTATGACAGATTCTCCTACGAGCAGTACTTC
TRBD1	TRBV28	16	TRBJ2-6	CASSYRGLSGANVLTF	TGTGCCAGCAGTTACAGGGGGCTGTCCGGGGCCAACGTCCTGACTTTC
TRBD1	TRBV30	14	TRBJ1-6	CAWSVGQENSHLHF	TGTGCCTGGAGTGTTGGACAGGAAAATTCACACCTCCACTTT
NA	TRBV11-2	14	TRBJ2-3	CASSLYGWRDTQYF	TGTGCCAGCAGCCTCTACGGTTGGAGAGATACGCAGTATTTT
TRBD1	TRBV19	17	TRBJ1-6	CASSMGQSHSYNSPLHF	TGTGCCAGTAGTATGGGACAGTCTCACTCCTATAATTCACCCCTCCACTTT
TRBD1	TRBV5-1	15	TRBJ1-1	CASSWTGGMNTEAFF	TGCGCCAGCAGCTGGACAGGGGGGATGAACACTGAAGCTTTCTTT
TRBD1	TRBV27	14	TRBJ1-6	CASSWGQGDSPLHF	TGTGCCAGCAGTTGGGGACAGGGGGATTCACCCCTCCACTTT
TRBD2	TRBV4-1	16	TRBJ2-1	CASSQVGAGGPNEQFF	TGCGCCAGCAGCCAAGTGGGAGCGGGGGGGCCGAATGAGCAGTTCTTC
NA	TRBV5-1	15	TRBJ1-2	CASSLGRANHYGYTF	TGCGCCAGCAGCTTGGGGAGGGCAAACCACTATGGCTACACCTTC
NA	TRBV13	15	TRBJ2-7	CASSSPLDSSYEQYF	TGTGCCAGCAGCTCTCCTTTAGACAGCTCCTACGAGCAGTACTTC
TRBD1	TRBV6-5	12	TRBJ1-2	CASRGQLYGYTF	TGTGCCAGCAGGGGACAGCTCTATGGCTACACCTTC
TRBD1	TRBV6-6	16	TRBJ2-3	CASSYSPTGSTDTQYF	TGTGCCAGCAGTTACTCCCCGACAGGGAGCACAGATACGCAGTATTTT
TRBD2	TRBV4-3	16	TRBJ2-5	CASSQSPGGIKETQYF	TGCGCCAGCAGCCAATCCCCGGGAGGGATAAAGGAGACCCAGTACTTC
NA	TRBV28	13	TRBJ1-2	CASSLRGSYGYTF	TGTGCCAGCAGCCTCAGGGGTAGCTATGGCTACACCTTC
NA	TRBV28	14	TRBJ1-1	CASSPTMSVIEAFF	TGTGCCAGCAGTCCTACGATGTCGGTAATAGAAGCTTTCTTT
NA	TRBV4-1	16	TRBJ2-7	CASSQDDRTASYEQYF	TGCGCCAGCAGCCAAGATGATCGGACAGCCTCCTACGAGCAGTACTTC
NA	TRBV7-9	16	TRBJ1-1	CASSTPGGHMNTEAFF	TGTGCCAGCAGCACTCCGGGGGGTCATATGAACACTGAAGCTTTCTTT
TRBD1	TRBV9	16	TRBJ2-5	CASSVTGGFLGETQYF	TGTGCCAGCAGCGTGACAGGGGGGTTTTTGGGTGAGACCCAGTACTTC
NA	TRBV5-1	15	TRBJ1-4	CASSLGQTPTEKLFF	TGCGCCAGCAGCTTGGGACAGACCCCCACTGAAAAACTGTTTTTT
TRBD1	TRBV5-1	13	TRBJ1-1	CASSLTGTAKAFF	TGCGCCAGCAGCTTGACCGGGACAGCTAAAGCTTTCTTT
NA	TRBV28	12	TRBJ1-1	CASSDRNTEAFF	TGTGCCAGCAGTGACAGGAACACTGAAGCTTTCTTT
NA	TRBV28	14	TRBJ1-1	CASSLMAVNTEAFF	TGTGCCAGCTCCCTTATGGCAGTGAACACTGAAGCTTTCTTT
TRBD1	TRBV5-6	14	TRBJ1-2	CASSLGQGGYGYTF	TGTGCCAGCAGCCTGGGACAGGGCGGCTATGGCTACACCTTC
TRBD1	TRBV30	15	TRBJ1-6	CAWSDSTGSNSPLHF	TGTGCCTGGAGTGACTCGACAGGGAGTAATTCACCCCTCCACTTT
NA	TRBV30	11	TRBJ1-1	CAWSVLTEAFF	TGTGCCTGGAGTGTACTCACTGAAGCTTTCTTT
TRBD1	TRBV7-3	14	TRBJ1-1	CASSFTTGGTEAFF	TGTGCCAGCAGCTTTACGACAGGGGGCACTGAAGCTTTCTTT
TRBD1	TRBV19	14	TRBJ1-2	CASSRDRANYGYTF	TGTGCCAGTAGTAGGGACAGGGCCAACTATGGCTACACCTTC
TRBD1	TRBV5-1	15	TRBJ1-3	CASSLEGQGGNTIYF	TGCGCCAGCAGCTTGGAGGGACAGGGTGGAAACACCATATATTTT
NA	TRBV2	13	TRBJ2-7	CATIVNRSYEQYF	TGTGCCACTATAGTAAATAGATCCTACGAGCAGTACTTC
NA	TRBV28	15	TRBJ2-7	CASSPLQKSSYEQYF	TGTGCCAGCAGTCCCCTCCAGAAAAGCTCCTACGAGCAGTACTTC
TRBD1	TRBV7-3	14	TRBJ2-1	CASSLGTGNDEQFF	TGTGCCAGCAGCTTAGGGACAGGGAACGATGAGCAGTTCTTC
NA	TRBV9	16	TRBJ1-1	CASSHDLGDPNTEAFF	TGTGCCAGCAGCCATGATCTGGGCGACCCGAACACTGAAGCTTTCTTT
TRBD1	TRBV29-1	11	TRBJ1-1	CSAHETTGAFF	TGCAGCGCACATGAGACGACAGGGGCTTTCTTT
NA	TRBV5-6	16	TRBJ2-7	CASSIVGTASSYEQYF	TGTGCCAGCAGCATTGTCGGGACTGCGAGCTCCTACGAGCAGTACTTC
NA	TRBV19	15	TRBJ1-5	CASSIELGSNQPQHF	TGTGCCAGTAGTATAGAGCTAGGTAGCAATCAGCCCCAGCATTTT
NA	TRBV28	15	TRBJ2-2	CASSSAGRAAGELFF	TGTGCCAGCAGTTCCGCAGGGCGAGCTGCCGGGGAGCTGTTTTTT
NA	TRBV10-3	13	TRBJ1-1	CAISESGQGEAFF	TGTGCCATCAGTGAGTCCGGCCAGGGTGAAGCTTTCTTT
TRBD2	TRBV28	12	TRBJ2-7	CASGLAGREQYF	TGTGCCAGTGGACTAGCAGGACGCGAGCAGTACTTC
TRBD1	TRBV7-8	14	TRBJ1-2	CASSLDGQGYGYTF	TGTGCCAGCAGCTTAGATGGACAGGGGTATGGCTACACCTTC
NA	TRBV4-2	13	TRBJ2-7	CASSQDRFNEQYF	TGTGCCAGCAGCCAAGACAGATTCAACGAGCAGTACTTC
NA	TRBV6-5	12	TRBJ1-1	CASSYMGRETFF	TGTGCCAGCAGTTATATGGGGCGGGAGACTTTCTTT